These T cell receptor beta chains were read from a single sample in a study of metastatic and nonmetastatic thyroid tumors. TCRdb reassembled clones from the PCR reads with MiXCR. The sample yields 17,000 or so clones, around a fifth seen once. Sequenced input: tumor tissue. The receptors were sampled from a female donor with papillary thyroid cancer or a benign thyroid nodule (not recorded which). Some clones in this sample may be carry-over from other donors' samples. Each CDR3 is given with its conserved first and last residue. The D gene is left open where the match is weak. Clone size is given for some rows only: seen once, a few or many times, or a class if the clone is expanded.

-,TRBJ2-1,many,TRBV6-1,CASSEAPASSYNEQFF,TGTGCCAGCAGTGAAGCGCCTGCTAGCTCCTACAATGAGCAGTTCTTC
TRBD1,TRBJ2-7,few,TRBV28,CASTDLRTGYEQYF,TGTGCCAGCACTGACCTTCGGACAGGCTACGAGCAGTACTTC
-,TRBJ1-1,-,TRBV7-2,CASSLGGATEAFF,TGTGCCAGCAGCTTGGGGGGAGCGACTGAAGCTTTCTTT
TRBD1,TRBJ2-7,many,TRBV29-1,CSATGVSPYEQYF,TGCAGCGCGACAGGGGTCTCCCCCTACGAGCAGTACTTC
-,TRBJ2-7,many,TRBV7-2,CASSRQGSYEQYF,TGTGCCAGCAGCCGGCAGGGCTCCTACGAGCAGTACTTC
-,TRBJ1-1,many,TRBV7-9,CASEGGTEAFF,TGTGCCAGCGAGGGCGGCACTGAAGCTTTCTTT
-,TRBJ2-2,many,TRBV6-5,CASSYTSSGELFF,TGTGCCAGCAGTTATACTAGCTCCGGGGAGCTGTTTTTT
-,TRBJ1-5,once,TRBV7-8,CASSLRTAVFSNQPQHF,TGTGCCAGCAGCTTGAGGACAGCCGTTTTTAGCAATCAGCCCCAGCATTTT
-,TRBJ2-2,medium-sized,TRBV3-1,CASSQAASRLFF,TGTGCCAGCAGCCAAGCAGCCTCGAGGCTGTTTTTT
TRBD2,TRBJ2-7,-,TRBV7-9,CASSRTSGSDEQYF,TGTGCCAGCAGCAGGACTAGCGGGAGTGACGAGCAGTACTTC
TRBD2,TRBJ2-1,many,TRBV11-2,CASSLEVAGVGEQFF,TGTGCCAGCAGCTTAGAGGTAGCGGGAGTTGGTGAGCAGTTCTTC
-,TRBJ2-2,many,TRBV9,CASSVVPYSETGELFF,TGTGCCAGCAGCGTAGTACCCTACTCTGAGACCGGGGAGCTGTTTTTT
-,TRBJ2-6,many,TRBV10-3,CAIGGPSGANVLTF,TGTGCCATCGGGGGGCCTTCTGGGGCCAACGTCCTGACTTTC
-,TRBJ1-3,many,TRBV6-1,CASRPGQGRNTIYF,TGTGCCAGCAGGCCCGGGCAGGGAAGAAACACCATATATTTT
-,TRBJ2-3,many,TRBV19,CASSSGRIRADTQYF,TGTGCCAGTAGTTCCGGGAGAATTAGGGCAGATACGCAGTATTTT
TRBD1,TRBJ2-1,many,TRBV20-1,CSALAPGTDYNEQFF,TGCAGTGCTTTGGCCCCCGGGACAGATTACAATGAGCAGTTCTTC
-,TRBJ2-3,many,TRBV7-9,CASSSESTDTQYF,TGTGCCAGCAGCTCCGAGTCCACAGATACGCAGTATTTT
-,TRBJ2-1,few,TRBV6-2/TRBV6-3,CASTPRHPYNEQFF,TGTGCCAGCACCCCTCGACACCCCTACAATGAGCAGTTCTTC
TRBD1,TRBJ2-1,few,TRBV6-2/TRBV6-3,CAITSHGQGYYNEQFF,TGTGCCATCACCTCCCACGGACAGGGGTACTACAATGAGCAGTTCTTC
-,TRBJ2-2,few,TRBV19,CASGHRELFF,TGTGCCAGTGGTCACCGGGAGCTGTTTTTT
-,TRBJ2-1,many,TRBV7-3,CASSTTGTPYNEQFF,TGTGCCAGCAGCACCACCGGGACTCCCTACAATGAGCAGTTCTTT
-,TRBJ1-1,-,TRBV4-1,CASSQGRDRMNTEAFF,TGCGCCAGCAGCCAAGGAAGAGATAGAATGAACACTGAAGCTTTCTTT
TRBD2,TRBJ2-7,few,TRBV6-1,CASSSGTRKRGEQYF,TGTGCCAGCAGTTCAGGGACTAGAAAACGGGGGGAGCAGTACTTC
TRBD2,TRBJ2-3,many,TRBV29-1,CSAGTSGADTQYF,TGCAGCGCTGGGACTAGCGGGGCAGATACGCAGTATTTT
TRBD2,TRBJ2-7,-,TRBV5-1,CASSSGLANPSDEQYF,TGCGCCAGCAGCTCAGGACTAGCAAATCCCTCCGACGAGCAGTACTTC
-,TRBJ1-1,many,TRBV11-2,CASSARMRDTEAFF,TGTGCCAGCAGCGCCAGAATGAGGGATACTGAAGCTTTCTTT
-,TRBJ1-2,-,TRBV20-1,CSATLAESYGYTF,TGCAGTGCCACCCTGGCCGAGTCGTATGGCTACACCTTC
-,TRBJ2-1,medium-sized,TRBV6-1,CASSEEPLAYEQFF,TGTGCCAGCAGTGAGGAGCCTCTGGCCTATGAGCAGTTCTTC
-,TRBJ2-5,many,TRBV24-1,CATSDQYQETQYF,TGTGCCACCAGTGATCAGTACCAAGAGACCCAGTACTTC
-,TRBJ2-1,many,TRBV20-1,CSAPHRTGYNEQFF,TGCAGTGCTCCACATCGAACAGGGTACAATGAGCAGTTCTTC
TRBD1,TRBJ2-1,-,TRBV18,CASSPGEGAQFF,TGTGCCAGCTCACCTGGAGAGGGGGCACAGTTCTTC
-,TRBJ2-1,many,TRBV6-1,CASTVRTTQGHEQFF,TGTGCCAGCACCGTTAGGACCACCCAAGGCCATGAGCAGTTCTTC
TRBD1,TRBJ2-6,many,TRBV7-8,CASTRGGWANVLTF,TGTGCCAGCACCCGAGGGGGCTGGGCCAACGTCCTGACTTTC
-,TRBJ1-2,many,TRBV14,CASSQGGPTSNYGYTF,TGTGCCAGCAGCCAAGGGGGACCGACATCTAACTATGGCTACACCTTC
-,TRBJ1-2,once,TRBV7-9,CASSFSQNYGYTF,TGTGCCAGCAGTTTTAGTCAGAACTATGGCTACACCTTC
TRBD1,TRBJ1-2,many,TRBV18,CASSRTQPGQGASYTF,TGTGCCAGCTCACGAACTCAACCGGGACAGGGGGCAAGCTACACCTTC
-,TRBJ1-1,-,TRBV12-3/TRBV12-4,CASSPRGGLVFGTEAFF,TGTGCCAGCAGCCCAAGGGGGGGCTTGGTTTTTGGCACTGAAGCTTTCTTT
-,TRBJ2-7,many,TRBV2,CASSESRSYEQYF,TGTGCCAGCAGTGAATCGAGATCCTACGAGCAGTACTTC
TRBD1,TRBJ1-6,-,TRBV19,CASSMTWDSNSPLHF,TGTGCCAGTAGTATGACCTGGGACAGCAATTCACCCCTCCACTTT
-,TRBJ2-3,large,TRBV7-3,CASSSSGETTDTQYF,TGTGCCAGCAGCTCCAGCGGTGAGACCACAGATACGCAGTATTTT
-,TRBJ2-1,-,TRBV20-1,CSASPGLGNEQFF,TGCAGTGCTAGTCCAGGGCTCGGCAATGAGCAGTTCTTC
-,TRBJ2-2,-,TRBV24-1,CATSDSYRETGELFF,TGTGCCACCAGTGATTCTTATAGGGAGACCGGGGAGCTGTTTTTT
TRBD1,TRBJ2-7,few,TRBV10-3,CAIRAGTGEDEQYF,TGTGCCATCAGGGCCGGGACAGGGGAGGACGAGCAGTACTTC
TRBD2,TRBJ2-3,-,TRBV4-1,CASSHPGLAGESTDTQYF,TGCGCCAGCAGCCACCCCGGACTAGCGGGAGAGAGTACAGATACGCAGTATTTT
TRBD2,TRBJ2-1,few,TRBV6-1,CASSERGTSIRQLF,TGTGCCAGCAGTGAAAGAGGGACTAGTATACGGCAGCTCTTC
-,TRBJ2-7,many,TRBV11-3,CASSLGGGSEQYF,TGTGCCAGCAGCTTAGGAGGGGGTAGCGAGCAGTACTTC
-,TRBJ1-3,many,TRBV5-4,CASSLMGAGNTIYF,TGTGCCAGCAGCTTGATGGGGGCTGGAAACACCATATATTTT
-,TRBJ2-2,medium-sized,TRBV4-1,CASSPRPPMGELFF,TGCGCCAGCAGCCCACGACCCCCCATGGGGGAGCTGTTTTTT
TRBD2,TRBJ2-7,-,TRBV7-9,CASSRTSGASYEQYF,TGTGCCAGCAGCCGAACTAGCGGGGCCTCCTACGAGCAGTACTTC
-,TRBJ1-2,many,TRBV28,CASSWQGPNYGYTF,TGTGCCAGCAGTTGGCAGGGACCAAACTATGGCTACACCTTC